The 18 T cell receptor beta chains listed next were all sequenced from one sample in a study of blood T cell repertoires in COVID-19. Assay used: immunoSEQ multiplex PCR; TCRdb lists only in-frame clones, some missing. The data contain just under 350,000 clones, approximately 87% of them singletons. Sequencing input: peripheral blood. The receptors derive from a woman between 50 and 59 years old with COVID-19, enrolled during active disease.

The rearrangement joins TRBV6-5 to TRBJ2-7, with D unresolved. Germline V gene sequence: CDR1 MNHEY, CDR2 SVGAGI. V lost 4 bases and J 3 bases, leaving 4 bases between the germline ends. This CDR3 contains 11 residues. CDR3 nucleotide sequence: TGTGCCAGCAGTTCCCTCTACGAGCAGTACTTC. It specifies CASSSLYEQYF.

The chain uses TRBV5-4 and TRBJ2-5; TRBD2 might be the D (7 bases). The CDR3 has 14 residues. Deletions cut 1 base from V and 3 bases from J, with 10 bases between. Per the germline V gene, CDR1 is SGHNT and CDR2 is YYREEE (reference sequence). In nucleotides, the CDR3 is TGTGCCAGCAGCTTGACAGGGAGGGAAGAGACCCAGTACTTC. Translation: CASSLTGREETQYF.

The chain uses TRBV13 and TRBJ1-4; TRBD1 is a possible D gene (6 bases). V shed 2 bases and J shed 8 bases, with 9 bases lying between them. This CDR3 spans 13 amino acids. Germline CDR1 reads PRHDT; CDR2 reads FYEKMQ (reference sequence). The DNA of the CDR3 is TGTGCCAGCAGCTTATGGGGGCGGGAAAAACTGTTTTTT. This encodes CASSLWGREKLFF. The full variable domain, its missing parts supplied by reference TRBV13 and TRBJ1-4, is AAGVIQSPRHLIKEKRETATLKCYPIPRHDTVYWYQQGPGQDPQFLISFYEKMQSDKGSIPDRFSAQQFSDYHSELNMSSLELGDSALYFCASSLWGREKLFFGSGTQLSVL.

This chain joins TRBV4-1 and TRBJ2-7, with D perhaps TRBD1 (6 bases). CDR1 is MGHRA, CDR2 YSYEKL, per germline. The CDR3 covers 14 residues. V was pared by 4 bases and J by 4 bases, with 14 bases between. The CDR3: CASSPGGGDYEQYF. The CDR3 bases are TGCGCCAGCAGCCCGGGTGGGGGCGATTACGAGCAGTACTTC.

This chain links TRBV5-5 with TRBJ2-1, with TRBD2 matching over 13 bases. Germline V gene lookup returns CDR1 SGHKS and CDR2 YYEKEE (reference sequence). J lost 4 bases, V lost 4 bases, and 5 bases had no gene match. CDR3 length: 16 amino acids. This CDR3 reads CASSPPGLAGYNEQFF. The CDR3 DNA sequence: TGTGCCAGCAGCCCACCGGGACTAGCGGGATACAATGAGCAGTTCTTC.

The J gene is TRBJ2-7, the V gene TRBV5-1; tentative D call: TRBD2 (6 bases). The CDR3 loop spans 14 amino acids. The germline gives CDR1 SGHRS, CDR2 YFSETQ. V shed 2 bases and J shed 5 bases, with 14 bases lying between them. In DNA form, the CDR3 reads TGCGCCAGCAGCTTTCGACTAGAAGGGAACGAGCAGTACTTC. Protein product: CASSFRLEGNEQYF.

This CDR3 is CASSPDGVLHTGELFF. CDR3 DNA: TGCGCCAGCAGCCCCGACGGGGTGCTGCACACCGGGGAGCTGTTTTTT. The rearrangement joins TRBV5-1 to TRBJ2-2; tentatively, D is TRBD2 (5 bases). The V and J ends lost 4 bases and 3 bases respectively, with 16 bases between them. CDR1 is SGHRS and CDR2 is YFSETQ in the germline V gene. The CDR3 sequence is 16 residues long. Using reference TRBV5-1 and TRBJ2-2 for the parts outside the CDR3, the full variable domain is KAGVTQTPRYLIKTRGQQVTLSCSPISGHRSVSWYQQTPGQGLQFLFEYFSETQRNKGNFPGRFSGRQFSNSRSEMNVSTLELGDSALYLCASSPDGVLHTGELFFGEGSRLTVL.

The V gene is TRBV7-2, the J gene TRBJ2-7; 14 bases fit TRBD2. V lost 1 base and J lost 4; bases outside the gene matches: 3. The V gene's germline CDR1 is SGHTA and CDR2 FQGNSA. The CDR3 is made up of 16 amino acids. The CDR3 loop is CASSLDGTSGSYEQYF. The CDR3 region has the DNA TGTGCCAGCAGCTTAGACGGGACTAGCGGGAGTTACGAGCAGTACTTC.

For the CDR3, the DNA is TGTGCCACCAGCGCCCGACTAGCGGGAGGACGCAATGAGCAGTTCTTC. Translation: CATSARLAGGRNEQFF. The chain is built from TRBV15 and TRBJ2-1; TRBD2 aligns across 13 bases. J lost 6 bases, V lost 5 bases, and 7 bases had no gene match. There are 16 residues in the CDR3. The V gene's germline CDR1 is LNHNV and CDR2 YYDKDF (reference sequence).

CDR3 amino acids: CAIRGTDEQYF. The CDR3 nucleotides are TGTGCCATCAGGGGGACAGACGAGCAGTACTTC. The chain carries TRBV10-3 and TRBJ2-7; 7 bases are shared with TRBD1. J lost 5 bases, V lost 6 bases, and 1 base had no gene match. The germline gives CDR1 ENHRY, CDR2 SYGVKD. This CDR3 has 11 amino acids.

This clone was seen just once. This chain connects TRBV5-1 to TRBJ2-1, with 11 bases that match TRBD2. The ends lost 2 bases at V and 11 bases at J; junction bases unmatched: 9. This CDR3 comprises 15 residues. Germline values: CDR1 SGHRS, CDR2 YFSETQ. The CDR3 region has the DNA TGCGCCAGCAGCTTTATTAAAGGGACTAGCGGAAAGCAGTTCTTC. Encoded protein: CASSFIKGTSGKQFF.

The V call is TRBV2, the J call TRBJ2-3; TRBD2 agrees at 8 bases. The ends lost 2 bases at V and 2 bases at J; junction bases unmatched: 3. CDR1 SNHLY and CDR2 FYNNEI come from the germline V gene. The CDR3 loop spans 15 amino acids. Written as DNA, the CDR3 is TGTGCCAGCAGTGAACTAGCGGGCAACACAGATACGCAGTATTTT. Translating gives CASSELAGNTDTQYF.

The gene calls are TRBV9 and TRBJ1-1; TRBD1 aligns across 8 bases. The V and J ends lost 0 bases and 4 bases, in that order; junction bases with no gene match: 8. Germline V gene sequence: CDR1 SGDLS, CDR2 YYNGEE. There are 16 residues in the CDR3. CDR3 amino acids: CASSVGGTGRSTEAFF. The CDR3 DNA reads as TGTGCCAGCAGCGTAGGAGGGACAGGTAGGAGCACTGAAGCTTTCTTT.

The CDR3 sequence: CASSSERTSGSPGELFF. The CDR3 DNA sequence: TGCGCCAGCAGCTCCGAAAGGACTAGCGGGTCCCCCGGGGAGCTGTTTTTT. The chain couples TRBV5-1 to TRBJ2-2; 11 bases match TRBD2. From germline, CDR1 is SGHRS and CDR2 YFSETQ. With 3 bases clipped from V and 6 bases from J, the junction kept 10 bases outside the gene matches. This CDR3 is built from 17 residues.

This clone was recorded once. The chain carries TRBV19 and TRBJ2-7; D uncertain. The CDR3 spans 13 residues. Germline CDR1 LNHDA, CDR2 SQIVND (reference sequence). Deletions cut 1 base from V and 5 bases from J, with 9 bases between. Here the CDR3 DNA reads TGTGCCAGTAGTATAGGTCCCAATGACGAGCAGTACTTC. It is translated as CASSIGPNDEQYF.

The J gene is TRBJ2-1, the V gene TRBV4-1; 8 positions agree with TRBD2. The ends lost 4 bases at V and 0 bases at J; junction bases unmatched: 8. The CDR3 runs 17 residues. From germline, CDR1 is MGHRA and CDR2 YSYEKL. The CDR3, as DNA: TGCGCCAGCAGCCTCCCCGAGGCGGGGGGCTCCTACAATGAGCAGTTCTTC. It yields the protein CASSLPEAGGSYNEQFF.

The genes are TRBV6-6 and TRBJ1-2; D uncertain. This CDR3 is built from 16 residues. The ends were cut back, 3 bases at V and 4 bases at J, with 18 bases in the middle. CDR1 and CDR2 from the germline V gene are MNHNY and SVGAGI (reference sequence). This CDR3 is CASSYLAGQLSYGYTF. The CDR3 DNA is TGTGCCAGCAGTTATCTGGCAGGTCAGCTTTCCTATGGCTACACCTTC.

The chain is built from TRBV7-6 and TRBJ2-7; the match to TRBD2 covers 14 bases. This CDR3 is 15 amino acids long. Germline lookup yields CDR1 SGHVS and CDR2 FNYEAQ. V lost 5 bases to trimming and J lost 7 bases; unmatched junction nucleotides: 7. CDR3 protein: CASSKTGLAGEEQYF. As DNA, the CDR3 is TGTGCCAGCAGCAAAACGGGACTAGCGGGAGAAGAGCAGTACTTC. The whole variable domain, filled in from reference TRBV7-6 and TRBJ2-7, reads GAGVSQSPRYKVTKRGQDVALRCDPISGHVSLYWYRQALGQGPEFLTYFNYEAQQDKSGLPNDRFSAERPEGSISTLTIQRTEQRDSAMYRCASSKTGLAGEEQYFGPGTRLTVT.